Presented here are 29 T cell receptor beta chains from one specimen sequenced in a study of T cell changes during pregnancy in multiple sclerosis. The method was immunoSEQ multiplex PCR; TCRdb's version includes in-frame clones alone and lacks a portion of them. The repertoire has 60,000 to 65,000 clones, about 90% of them found once; the top ten carry about 2.5%. Source: peripheral blood, taken in the first trimester of pregnancy. All receptors derive from a female donor with multiple sclerosis, enrolled in a pregnancy study.

V is TRBV4-3 and J is TRBJ2-1, with TRBD2 matching 7 bases. The CDR3 is 15 residues long. V was clipped by 1 base and J by 7 bases; unmatched bases: 7. CDR1 LGHNA and CDR2 YSLEER come from the germline V gene. DNA for the CDR3: TGCGCCAGCAGCCAAGGGACGGGGAGGGCGAATGAGCAGTTCTTC. Its protein product is CASSQGTGRANEQFF.

This clone was detected once. Here the CDR3 reads CASSYLYVGAGRAGPADTQYF. The CDR3 DNA reads as TGTGCCAGCAGTTATCTATATGTCGGGGCGGGGAGAGCAGGCCCCGCAGATACGCAGTATTTT. This chain uses TRBV28 with TRBJ2-3; a weak D match, TRBD2 (6 bases). This CDR3 comprises 21 residues. Trimming cost V 4 bases and J 4 bases, with 33 bases left between them. Germline V gene data show CDR1 as MDHEN and CDR2 as SYDVKM.

This clone was detected once. V and J are TRBV27 and TRBJ1-4, with D perhaps TRBD1 (5 bases). V was pared by 6 bases and J by 3 bases, with 11 bases between. Germline V gene sequence: CDR1 MNHEY, CDR2 SMNVEV (reference sequence). The CDR3 sequence is 14 residues long. Written as DNA, the CDR3 is TGTGCCAGCAGAGCCAGGGCCTCTAATGAAAAACTGTTTTTT. It yields the protein CASRARASNEKLFF.

The CDR3 DNA reads TGTGCCAGCAGTCGAAGTCAGTCCTACGAGCAGTACTTC. This translates into CASSRSQSYEQYF. The V and J genes are TRBV27 and TRBJ2-7, with D hard to call. The CDR3 is 13 amino acids. Per germline, CDR1 MNHEY and CDR2 SMNVEV (reference sequence). Trimming stripped 5 bases from V and 1 base from J, with 9 bases between.

V gene TRBV14 combines with J gene TRBJ2-7; D gene ambiguous. Trimming removed 2 bases from V and 3 bases from J, with 17 bases in between. Per the germline V gene, CDR1 is SGHDN and CDR2 is FVKESK. This CDR3 is built from 16 residues. DNA of the CDR3: TGTGCCAGCAGCCAAAGCCCTGTTTCAATCGACTACGAGCAGTACTTC. Protein: CASSQSPVSIDYEQYF.

V is TRBV29-1 and J is TRBJ2-3; TRBD2 agrees at 12 bases. From germline, CDR1 is SQVTM and CDR2 ANQGSEA. The CDR3 totals 16 residues. V dropped 1 base and J dropped 5; count of bases not matched to a gene: 7. For the CDR3, the DNA is TGCAGCGTTGAAGGTCTAGCGGGAGGGGTGTTAGATACGCAGTATTTT. It specifies CSVEGLAGGVLDTQYF.

The rearrangement links TRBV21-1 to TRBJ2-1; the D call of TRBD2 is as the table states it, not checked on the DNA. TRBV21-1 is a documented pseudogene. CDR3 length: 20 amino acids. CDR3 protein: CASIIRPTGRKTSSYNEQFF. DNA for the CDR3: TGTGCCAGCATCATCAGGCCCACAGGTAGAAAGACTAGCTCCTACAATGAGCAGTTCTTC.

DNA for the CDR3: TGTGCCAGCAGTGAAAGCCGTGGGACACGGAGTGAGCAGTTCTTC. Translating gives CASSESRGTRSEQFF. This chain connects TRBV6-1 to TRBJ2-1, with D possibly being TRBD1 (6 bases). The CDR3 length is 15 residues. From germline, CDR1 is MNHNS and CDR2 SASEGT. V lost 2 bases and J 9 bases, leaving 17 bases between the germline ends.

The table lists this clone with a few counts. The chain is built from TRBV7-2 and TRBJ1-3; maybe TRBD1 (5 bases). CDR1 and CDR2 from the germline V gene are SGHTA and FQGNSA. This CDR3 is 15 amino acids long. Trimming stripped 5 bases from V and 5 bases from J, with 16 bases between. CDR3 region: CASSLTQGARNTIYF. Written as DNA, the CDR3 is TGTGCCAGCAGCCTGACCCAGGGTGCACGAAACACCATATATTTT.

The genes are TRBV5-4 and TRBJ2-5; 15 positions agree with TRBD2. Unmatched junction bases numbered 14, after V lost 6 bases and J lost 5 bases. CDR1 and CDR2 (germline): SGHNT, YYREEE (reference sequence). CDR3 length: 18 residues. The CDR3 loop reads CASTQIPGLAGGWETQYF. The CDR3 DNA follows: TGTGCCAGCACCCAGATCCCGGGACTAGCGGGAGGTTGGGAGACCCAGTACTTC. The full variable domain, rest sourced from reference TRBV5-4 and TRBJ2-5, is ETGVTQSPTHLIKTRGQQVTLRCSSQSGHNTVSWYQQALGQGPQFIFQYYREEENGRGNFPPRFSGLQFPNYSSELNVNALELDDSALYLCASTQIPGLAGGWETQYFGPGTRLLVL.

The chain joins TRBV7-9 to TRBJ2-1; 11 nucleotides match TRBD2. Losses at the gene ends were 11 bases for V and 4 bases for J; bases not matched to a gene: 4. The germline CDR1 and CDR2 sequences are SEHNR and FQNEAQ (reference sequence). CDR3 length: 13 residues. The CDR3 sequence is CAGRLAGYNEQFF. The CDR3 DNA reads as TGTGCCGGAAGACTAGCGGGGTACAATGAGCAGTTCTTC. Full variable domain (outside the CDR3, taken from reference TRBV7-9 and TRBJ2-1): DTGVSQNPRHKITKRGQNVTFRCDPISEHNRLYWYRQTLGQGPEFLTYFQNEAQLEKSRLLSDRFSAERPKGSFSTLEIQRTEQGDSAMYLCAGRLAGYNEQFFGPGTRLTVL.

This clone was seen a single time. The chain joins TRBV7-3 to TRBJ2-3, with 7 bases that match TRBD2. Per germline, CDR1 SGHTA and CDR2 FQGTGA. The CDR3 has 13 amino acids. V gave up 6 bases and J gave up 6 bases; unmatched junction bases: 6. CDR3 in DNA: TGTGCCAGCAGTCAGAGCGGGAAGGATACGCAGTATTTT. This encodes CASSQSGKDTQYF.

This clone was seen only once. The chain uses TRBV2 and TRBJ2-1; 7 bases line up with TRBD1. The germline gives CDR1 SNHLY, CDR2 FYNNEI. The V segment lost 5 bases and the J segment 6 bases; nucleotides outside the gene matches: 1. The CDR3 runs to 12 residues. CDR3 in amino acids: CASSPGGNEQFF. The CDR3 bases are TGTGCCAGCAGTCCAGGGGGCAATGAGCAGTTCTTC.

The chain's CDR3 is CASSVGGGDSPLHF. The CDR3, as DNA: TGTGCCAGCAGCGTAGGAGGAGGGGATTCACCCCTCCACTTT. The V gene is TRBV9, the J gene TRBJ1-6; D perhaps matches TRBD1 (5 bases). The CDR3 contains 14 residues. Deletions cut 0 bases from V and 8 bases from J, with 9 bases between. CDR1 and CDR2 (germline): SGDLS, YYNGEE. The whole variable domain, filled in from reference TRBV9 and TRBJ1-6, reads DSGVTQTPKHLITATGQRVTLRCSPRSGDLSVYWYQQSLDQGLQFLIQYYNGEERAKGNILERFSAQQFPDLHSELNLSSLELGDSALYFCASSVGGGDSPLHFGNGTRLTVT.

The V and J genes are TRBV28 and TRBJ2-7, with 11 bases identical to TRBD1. V lost 6 bases, J lost 5 bases, and 3 bases stayed unmatched. Per germline, CDR1 MDHEN and CDR2 SYDVKM. The CDR3 runs 13 residues. This CDR3 reads CASRWTGGNEQYF. DNA for the CDR3: TGTGCCAGCAGGTGGACAGGGGGCAACGAGCAGTACTTC.

The chain employs TRBV11-3 and TRBJ2-7; maybe TRBD1 (6 bases). This CDR3 has 12 residues. Trimming took off 5 bases at V and 5 bases at J, with 10 bases between the two ends. Germline-derived CDR1 and CDR2 are SGHNT and YENEEA. CDR3 residues: CASSADSNEQYF. The CDR3 region has the DNA TGTGCCAGCAGCGCGGACAGTAACGAGCAGTACTTC. Filled out from reference TRBV11-3 and TRBJ2-7, the complete variable domain reads EAGVVQSPRYKIIEKKQPVAFWCNPISGHNTLYWYLQNLGQGPELLIRYENEEAVDDSQLPKDRFSAERLKGVDSTLKIQPAELGDSAVYLCASSADSNEQYFGPGTRLTVT.

This chain links TRBV6-1 with TRBJ2-5; TRBD2 might be the D (5 bases). This CDR3 is built from 13 residues. From germline, CDR1 is MNHNS and CDR2 SASEGT. Trimming shortened V by 5 bases and J by 1 base, and 8 bases separated the two germline ends. The CDR3 nucleotides read TGTGCCAGCAGTCGAGCGGCCCAAGAGACCCAGTACTTC. Translating it yields CASSRAAQETQYF.

V and J are TRBV7-2 and TRBJ1-1; tentatively, D is TRBD1 (6 bases). In germline, CDR1 is SGHTA, CDR2 FQGNSA. The CDR3 is 14 amino acids. Trimming stripped 3 bases from V and 4 bases from J, with 12 bases between. CDR3 nucleotides: TGTGCCAGCAGCTTCCAAGAGACAGGCACTGAAGCTTTCTTT. It encodes CASSFQETGTEAFF.

V is TRBV7-9 and J is TRBJ1-4; possible D gene TRBD1, 6 bases. Germline V gene data show CDR1 as SEHNR and CDR2 as FQNEAQ (reference sequence). The V end lost 5 bases, the J end lost 5 bases, and 9 bases lay between the germline ends. The CDR3 length is 13 residues. This CDR3 reads CASSITGNEKLFF. DNA of the CDR3: TGTGCCAGCAGCATAACAGGGAATGAAAAACTGTTTTTT.

The rearrangement uses TRBV7-3 and TRBJ2-2; TRBD2 agrees at 7 bases. V shed 4 bases and J 0 bases; nucleotides not matched to a gene: 11. The CDR3 length is 18 residues. Per germline, CDR1 SGHTA and CDR2 FQGTGA. CDR3 region: CASSSTPLAGANTGELFF. The CDR3 coding sequence is TGTGCCAGCAGCTCCACCCCCCTCGCGGGGGCGAACACCGGGGAGCTGTTTTTT.

The DNA for the CDR3 is TGCGCCAGCCCCAGGCGAGGGAGCGGCTACGTGAATGAGCAGTTCTTC. It codes for CASPRRGSGYVNEQFF. The chain carries TRBV10-1 and TRBJ2-1, with D perhaps TRBD2 (5 bases). The CDR3 spans 16 residues. The V end was cut by 8 bases, the J end by 7 bases, with 24 bases between. Germline V lookup: CDR1 WNHNN, CDR2 SYGVQD (reference sequence).

The V and J genes are TRBV7-2 and TRBJ2-3, with 9 bases identical to TRBD2. This CDR3 spans 18 amino acids. CDR1 is SGHTA and CDR2 is FQGNSA in the germline V gene. Germline trimming cut 0 bases from V and 5 bases from J; bases unmatched to any gene: 12. CDR3 coding DNA: TGTGCCAGCAGCTTAGCGCTTCGGTTTAGCGGGAGTCTAGATACGCAGTATTTT. This gives the protein CASSLALRFSGSLDTQYF.

The CDR3 protein is CASSPQAGADYGYTF. In DNA, the CDR3 is TGTGCCAGCAGCCCTCAAGCGGGGGCGGACTATGGCTACACCTTC. This sequence joins TRBV7-9 and TRBJ1-2; D may be TRBD1 (6 bases). The germline V gene encodes CDR1 SEHNR and CDR2 FQNEAQ (reference sequence). With 5 bases removed from V and 3 bases from J, the gap between germline ends came to 16 bases. The CDR3 consists of 15 residues.

The rearrangement joins TRBV9 to TRBJ2-1; no clear D gene. Trimming cost V 3 bases and J 10 bases, with 14 bases left between them. Germline V CDR1 and CDR2: SGDLS, YYNGEE. This CDR3 region has 13 residues. CDR3: CASSALPAREQFF. CDR3 coding DNA: TGTGCCAGCAGCGCGCTGCCAGCTAGAGAGCAGTTCTTC.

V usage is TRBV27 and J usage is TRBJ1-2; D ambiguous. This CDR3 is 15 amino acids long. Germline lookup yields CDR1 MNHEY and CDR2 SMNVEV (reference sequence). Between the trimmed V and J ends, which lost 7 bases and 3 bases, there was a span of 18 bases. The CDR3 DNA reads TGTGCCAGCATGGGCGGGGAAGCCCCCCACTATGGCTACACCTTC. Translation: CASMGGEAPHYGYTF.

The CDR3 DNA reads as TGTGCCAGCAGTTACGACAGTCAACTCAATCAGCCCCAGCATTTT. As protein: CASSYDSQLNQPQHF. V is TRBV6-5 and J is TRBJ1-5; tentatively, D is TRBD1 (5 bases). Trimming left V 2 bases short and J 3 bases short, with 11 bases between. This CDR3 is built from 15 residues. Germline V CDR1 and CDR2: MNHEY, SVGAGI.

The genes are TRBV25-1 and TRBJ1-2; 7 bases line up with TRBD1. The V segment lost 5 bases and the J segment 4 bases; nucleotides outside the gene matches: 10. Germline CDR1 reads MGHDK; CDR2 reads SYGVNS. CDR3 length: 15 amino acids. The CDR3 sequence is CASSPDRVNRYGYTF. CDR3 DNA: TGTGCCAGCAGTCCAGACAGGGTTAATCGCTATGGCTACACCTTC.

This clone has only a few counts. The sample carries other DNA sequences with the same CDR3. The rearrangement links TRBV5-1 to TRBJ2-3; 11 bases align to TRBD1. Germline assignment: CDR1 SGHRS and CDR2 YFSETQ. V was clipped by 3 bases and J by 2 bases; unmatched bases: 5. This CDR3 has 16 amino acids. The CDR3 sequence: CASSSRDRGVTDTQYF. The CDR3 DNA reads TGCGCCAGCAGCTCAAGGGACAGGGGGGTCACAGATACGCAGTATTTT.

The rearrangement links TRBV5-4 to TRBJ2-7; 7 bases align to TRBD1. In germline, CDR1 is SGHNT, CDR2 YYREEE (reference sequence). With V trimmed by 1 base and J by 1 base, 2 bases remained unmatched. There are 14 residues in the CDR3. CDR3 coding DNA: TGTGCCAGCAGCTTGCAGACAGGGTCCTACGAGCAGTACTTC. Translating it yields CASSLQTGSYEQYF.